The rows below give T cell receptor beta chains drawn from one sample of a study of sequential checkpoint blockade in melanoma. Clones were read by immunoSEQ multiplex PCR, and TCRdb kept only the in-frame ones, dropping some. The table records roughly 5,100 clones, more than 75% of them present only once. This sample comprised CD8+ T cells sorted from blood (inferred from file names), obtained from a patient given nivolumab and ipilimumab in sequence. These receptors originate from a human donor with melanoma. The conserved cysteine and the conserved F or W are not part of the CDR3 here.

j_gene	v_gene	CDR3aa
TRBJ2-7	TRBV4-3	ASSQVGASGYEQY
TRBJ2-1	TRBV5-4	ASSSERGGPDEQF
TRBJ2-3	TRBV4-3	ASSQDRGPQHTQY
TRBJ2-1	TRBV5-4	ASSLAPAGGIYNEQF
TRBJ2-7	TRBV7-3	ASSLSTGVEQY
TRBJ2-3	TRBV7-2	ASSPYGSSTDTQY
TRBJ2-5	TRBV6-6	ASRNLGLAFQETQY
TRBJ1-1	TRBV19	ASRLTGGEYTEAF
TRBJ2-2	TRBV29-1	SVEGLRGHGTGELF
TRBJ1-2	TRBV9	ASKDREYGYT
TRBJ1-5	TRBV19	ASSEEGRWVGQPQH
TRBJ2-3	TRBV27	ASSPYQRGPTDTQY
TRBJ2-1	TRBV5-4	ASSGTGFYNEQF
TRBJ2-7	TRBV5-6	ASSFGGYEQY
TRBJ1-1	TRBV9	ASSARPGDAF
TRBJ2-2	TRBV5-6	ASSPRDRVPNTGELF
TRBJ2-5	TRBV4-3	ASSQGLAKETQY
TRBJ2-1	TRBV27	ASSYEDRVNEQF
TRBJ1-3	TRBV7-8	ASKLAGGGNTIY
TRBJ1-6	TRBV4-3	ASSQDGEGGGSPLH
TRBJ1-5	TRBV19	ASSYRGGGIQPQH
TRBJ2-5	TRBV7-6	ASSLGGHRYQETQY
TRBJ1-5	TRBV19	ASSIRPTGGLNQPQH
TRBJ1-6	TRBV19	ASSIGNSPLH
TRBJ1-1	TRBV14	ASSEQGGNTEAF
TRBJ1-2	TRBV27	ASSLSGTGGYT
TRBJ1-1	TRBV4-3	ASSRDRGRGTEAF
TRBJ2-3	TRBV4-3	ASSQDFAGGITDTQY
TRBJ2-7	TRBV9	ASGRGDYEQY
.	TRBV4-2	ASSQGAPRVYEQY
TRBJ2-7	TRBV4-3	ASSQVFAGPPLREQY
TRBJ2-7	TRBV11-2	ASSLVLSAYEQY
TRBJ1-6	TRBV28	ASRGKLSLSLH
TRBJ1-4	TRBV5-8	ASSLPGTNEKLF
TRBJ1-2	TRBV5-1	ASSFGRGISGYT
TRBJ2-7	TRBV28	ASAIQGAFSYEQY
TRBJ1-1	TRBV7-3	ASSYSTITGMGTEAF
TRBJ2-7	TRBV4-3	ASSQEEGQSYEQY
TRBJ2-2	TRBV6-5	ASSYGGTGDTGELF
TRBJ1-1	TRBV30	AWSANKFSNTEAF
TRBJ2-1	TRBV5-1	ASSLGQNSYNEQF